The table lists the clone carrying this T cell receptor beta chain with a few counts. The sample is drawn from a study of response to subunit inactivated influenza vaccine. This CDR3 contains 14 residues. The germline V gene encodes CDR1 SQVTM and CDR2 ANQGSEA. J lost 5 bases, V lost 4 bases, and 10 bases had no gene match. Each CDR3 protein gets one entry after TCRdb re-called the RT-PCR reads with MiXCR. The data contain roughly 700,000 distinct CDR3 sequences, about 14% of them seen just once; the ten biggest clones take up less than 7%. The chain has TRBV29-1 and TRBJ2-5; 7 positions match TRBD1. The clonotype originates from a man aged 50 or older who received an inactivated influenza vaccine. The sequences come from PBMCs from blood, collected 14 days before vaccination. CDR3 sequence (DNA): TGCAGCGTTGCAGGGGGTGAGGAGGTGGAGACCCAGTACTTC. As protein: CSVAGGEEVETQYF.